The following is a TCR beta chain sequence with its context. The antigen it binds to is not known. No per-base quality is available; no much larger clone lies one base away. This entry is derived from a study of blood T cell repertoires in COVID-19 (dated by TCRdb to the early 2020s). With respect to the entire study: Collaborator samples came from the United States, Italy and Spain and covered acute and convalescent phases of COVID-19. The dataset comprised deeply sampled blood TCRbeta repertoires from subjects exposed to, actively infected with, or recovered from COVID-19. The sample metadata nearly always contained a de-identified subject ID, COVID-19 status, age in years and sex. The material from the prospective study consisted of cDNA or gDNA derived from T cells, B-cell-depleted T cells, or PBMCs. The repertoires were released in a freely available public database intended as a resource for research on the immune response to SARS-CoV-2. Samples were obtained from the ongoing ImmuneRACE study (first 160 participants) and from over a thousand subjects provided by 6 global collaborators. Where HLA class I and class II types were available, the types were taken from metadata supplied by the sample provider, not from assay-based typing. Findings and caveats that apply to the study as a whole: The quantity of clinical and demographic metadata differed by source and by participant and was supplied without curation.

The immunoSEQ Assay, a bias-controlled multiplex PCR, was used to amplify TCRbeta CDR3 regions from genomic DNA. On the study's bioinformatics: Nucleated cell counts per sample were estimated from amplification of reference gene primers within the assay. To quantify the absolute abundance of each unique TCRbeta CDR3 rearrangement, sequence reads were collapsed and filtered. For each sample, productive Simpson clonality was calculated as the square root of Simpson's diversity index across productive rearrangements. Sourced from immuneACCESS, this table was stored by TCRdb with only in-frame sequences that have V and J called. A share of the clones is absent; for the studies checked, an unresolved V gene accounts for under half, and the remainder has no known explanation. The V and J calls and clone size were taken over from that table, and D and trimming were inferred from the DNA. A total of under 150,000 clones appear in this sample, 88% of them only once. Approximately 8% of the sample is held by the ten biggest clonotypes.

The germline V gene (reference sequence) yields GTSNPN for CDR1 and SVGIG for CDR2. The V and J ends are trimmed by 8 bases and 2 bases, leaving 9 bases between them. The cysteine opens and the phenylalanine closes a CDR3 of 12 amino acids. Kept here is only the CDR3 DNA, which spans 36 bases and is read in frame from base 1. Collaborating institutions collected whole blood in K2EDTA tubes following their own protocols. For TCRbeta analysis, collaborators shipped samples as frozen whole blood, isolated PBMCs, or DNA extracted from either of those sample types. The receptor was isolated from a man aged 50 or older with acute or convalescent COVID-19. Recombination joined TRBV30 with TRBJ1-4; the D gene assignment is ambiguous. Source material: peripheral blood. The DNA sequence is as follows: TGTGCCCGAGGAGAGACTAATGAAAAACTGTTTTTT. Its protein is CARGETNEKLFF.